The present TCR beta chain was sequenced within a study of PD-L1 blockade in urothelial cancer. On this clone itself: The same CDR3 can be traced to other DNA sequences in this sample.

Measured with immunoSEQ multiplex PCR; TCRdb has only the in-frame clones, and not every one. The sample has some 30,000 clones; approximately 86% are singletons. V was shortened by 0 bases and J by 1 base, with 9 bases between the two germline ends. CDR1 is GTSNPN, CDR2 SVGIG, per germline (reference sequence). The CDR3 has 14 residues. Material: PBMCs, obtained around atezolizumab (anti-PD-L1) treatment. This TCR derives from a man aged 45 to 65 with urothelial cancer. The chain is built from TRBV30 and TRBJ2-5; weak D call: TRBD2 (6 bases). The CDR3 protein is CAWSVGGTQETQYF. The CDR3 DNA reads as TGTGCCTGGAGTGTAGGCGGGACCCAAGAGACCCAGTACTTC.